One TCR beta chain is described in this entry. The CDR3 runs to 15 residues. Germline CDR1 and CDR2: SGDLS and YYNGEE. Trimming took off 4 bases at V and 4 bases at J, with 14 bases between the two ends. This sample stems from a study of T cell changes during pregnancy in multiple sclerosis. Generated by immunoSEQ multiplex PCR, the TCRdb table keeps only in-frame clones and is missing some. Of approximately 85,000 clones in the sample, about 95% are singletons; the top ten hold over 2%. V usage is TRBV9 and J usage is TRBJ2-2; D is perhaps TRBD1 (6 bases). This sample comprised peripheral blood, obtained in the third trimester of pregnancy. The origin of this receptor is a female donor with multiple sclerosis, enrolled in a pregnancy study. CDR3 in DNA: TGTGCCAGCAGCTTAGAGATGGGGGCCACCGGGGAGCTGTTTTTT. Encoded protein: CASSLEMGATGELFF.